These 18 T cell receptor beta chains originate from one sample sequenced in a study of shared clonotypes between healthy human individuals. This table comes from immunoSEQ multiplex PCR, and its TCRdb copy is limited to in-frame clones, with some not included. The sample has approximately 2.5 million clones, over 85% seen once. Sequences were obtained from naive CD4+ T cells sorted from blood. The subset denotes: CD45RA+ positively selected. All receptors come from a man aged 18-30 years in good health.

The gene calls are TRBV18 and TRBJ2-1; TRBD1 or TRBD2 may be the D gene (5 bases each). Germline loops: CDR1 KGHSH, CDR2 LQKENI. The V and J ends lost 5 bases and 4 bases respectively, with 12 bases between them. This CDR3 has 14 amino acids. The DNA for the CDR3 is TGTGCCAGCTCAGGGGGTTCACCGTACAATGAGCAGTTCTTC. Translation gives CASSGGSPYNEQFF. Using reference TRBV18 and TRBJ2-1 for the parts outside the CDR3, the full variable domain is NAGVMQNPRHLVRRRGQEARLRCSPMKGHSHVYWYRQLPEEGLKFMVYLQKENIIDESGMPKERFSAEFPKEGPSILRIQQVVRGDSAAYFCASSGGSPYNEQFFGPGTRLTVL.

To note about this clone: Other DNA sequences within the sample encode an identical CDR3. The V gene is TRBV6-6, the J gene TRBJ2-5; D is unclear. V was cut by 6 bases and J by 5 bases, with 7 bases left in between. The germline gives CDR1 MNHNY, CDR2 SVGAGI (reference sequence). The CDR3 spans 11 residues. CDR3 coding DNA: TGTGCCAGCAGCCCCGGCGAGACCCAGTACTTC. Its protein product is CASSPGETQYF.

The rearrangement joins TRBV11-3 to TRBJ2-3, with 7 bases that match TRBD2. The CDR3 is 16 residues long. Germline V gives CDR1 SGHNT, CDR2 YENEEA. V lost 4 bases to trimming and J lost 0 bases; unmatched junction nucleotides: 7. This chain's CDR3 is CASSYTSDSSTDTQYF. CDR3 bases: TGTGCCAGCAGCTATACTAGCGACTCTAGCACAGATACGCAGTATTTT.

This clone was seen only a few times. The genes are TRBV19 and TRBJ1-5; 11 bases align to TRBD1. The germline V gene encodes CDR1 LNHDA and CDR2 SQIVND (reference sequence). The CDR3 is made up of 12 amino acids. The V gene end was trimmed by 10 bases and the J gene end by 5 bases; junction bases not matched to a gene: 1. The CDR3 spells CATGQGDQPQHF. CDR3 DNA sequence: TGTGCCACGGGACAGGGGGATCAGCCCCAGCATTTT.

This clone is a singleton in its sample. The chain links TRBV6-5 to TRBJ1-1; 12 nucleotides align to TRBD1. CDR3 length: 14 amino acids. V shed 7 bases, J shed 4 bases, and the junction held 4 bases outside the gene matches. Germline values: CDR1 MNHEY, CDR2 SVGAGI. CDR3 sequence reads: CASTRGQGATEAFF. DNA of the CDR3: TGTGCCAGCACCCGGGGACAGGGGGCCACTGAAGCTTTCTTT.

Notes on this clone: The sample contains more than one DNA sequence encoding this CDR3. V is TRBV7-2 and J is TRBJ2-1; D perhaps matches TRBD2 (5 bases). This CDR3 spans 14 amino acids. The germline V gene has CDR1 SGHTA and CDR2 FQGNSA. With 0 bases removed from V and 7 bases from J, the gap between germline ends came to 10 bases. The CDR3 reads CASSLAGVVNEQFF. The DNA of the CDR3 is TGTGCCAGCAGCTTAGCGGGAGTAGTTAATGAGCAGTTCTTC.

This clone has a single count. Other nucleotide sequences from this sample produce the same CDR3. The chain carries TRBV7-9 and TRBJ2-5; D is undetermined. CDR1 and CDR2 from the germline V gene are SEHNR and FQNEAQ (reference sequence). V dropped 1 base and J dropped 4 bases, with 7 bases sitting between them. This CDR3 is built from 13 residues. The CDR3, as DNA: TGTGCCAGCAGCTTAGTTGGCGGAGAGACCCAGTACTTC. It specifies CASSLVGGETQYF.

CDR3 loop: CASSPSGRAGAGTQYF. DNA for the CDR3: TGTGCCAGCAGCCCTAGCGGGAGGGCCGGGGCAGGTACGCAGTATTTT. The chain combines TRBV5-6 with TRBJ2-3; 12 positions match TRBD2. The CDR3 length is 16 residues. From germline, CDR1 is SGHDT and CDR2 YYEEEE. V lost 4 bases to trimming and J lost 8 bases; unmatched junction nucleotides: 11.

This clone was recorded a few times. The gene calls are TRBV19 and TRBJ1-6; possibly TRBD1 for D (5 bases). Per the germline V gene, CDR1 is LNHDA and CDR2 is SQIVND (reference sequence). The CDR3 loop spans 14 amino acids. Trimming removed 5 bases at V and 7 bases at J, with 12 bases between. CDR3 in DNA: TGTGCCAGTAGTTGGGGACCAGGGAATTCACCCCTCCACTTT. This codes for CASSWGPGNSPLHF.

The rearrangement links TRBV4-3 to TRBJ1-6, with a weak D call TRBD1 (5 bases). CDR3 length: 15 amino acids. V was pared by 2 bases and J by 6 bases, with 11 bases between. CDR1 and CDR2 from the germline V gene are LGHNA and YSLEER. CDR3 residues: CASSQQGGGNSPLHF. CDR3 DNA: TGCGCCAGCAGCCAACAGGGTGGAGGTAATTCACCCCTCCACTTT.

This clone appeared a single time. The rearrangement links TRBV9 to TRBJ1-3, with D perhaps TRBD1 (5 bases). CDR1 SGDLS and CDR2 YYNGEE come from the germline V gene. Trimming cost V 3 bases and J 4 bases, with 11 bases left between them. The length of the CDR3 is 14 residues. The DNA of the CDR3 is TGTGCCAGCAGCGAGAGACAGAGAGGAAACACCATATATTTT. It codes for CASSERQRGNTIYF.

J is TRBJ2-7 and V is TRBV30, with D perhaps TRBD1 (6 bases). This CDR3 contains 13 residues. Trimming removed 4 bases from V and 2 bases from J, with 12 bases in between. CDR1 is GTSNPN, CDR2 SVGIG, per germline (reference sequence). In DNA form, the CDR3 reads TGTGCCTGGACTTCGACAGGACCCTACGAGCAGTACTTC. Amino acids: CAWTSTGPYEQYF.

V is TRBV5-1 and J is TRBJ1-1; 8 positions agree with TRBD1. Germline V CDR1 and CDR2: SGHRS, YFSETQ. The V gene end was trimmed by 7 bases and the J gene end by 5 bases; junction bases not matched to a gene: 10. This CDR3 has 14 residues. The CDR3 sequence is CASRTGYGATEAFF. The CDR3 DNA reads TGCGCCAGCCGGACAGGGTACGGTGCTACTGAAGCTTTCTTT. Supplemented by reference TRBV5-1 and TRBJ1-1, the full variable domain reads KAGVTQTPRYLIKTRGQQVTLSCSPISGHRSVSWYQQTPGQGLQFLFEYFSETQRNKGNFPGRFSGRQFSNSRSEMNVSTLELGDSALYLCASRTGYGATEAFFGQGTRLTVV.

The V call is TRBV19, the J call TRBJ1-4, with D possibly being TRBD1 (5 bases). The length of the CDR3 is 14 residues. Germline V gene lookup returns CDR1 LNHDA and CDR2 SQIVND (reference sequence). The V end was cut by 5 bases, the J end by 4 bases, with 11 bases between. Here the CDR3 DNA reads TGTGCCAGTAGTCAATGGGGGGTTAATGAAAAACTGTTTTTT. It specifies CASSQWGVNEKLFF.

The rearrangement joins TRBV18 to TRBJ2-7, with 9 bases identical to TRBD2. CDR1 is KGHSH and CDR2 is LQKENI in the germline V gene. J was trimmed by 2 bases and V by 2 bases; bases with no gene match: 4. This CDR3 contains 15 residues. The CDR3 loop reads CASSPTQRGAYEQYF. DNA of the CDR3: TGTGCCAGCTCACCAACCCAGCGGGGGGCCTACGAGCAGTACTTC.

A word on this clone: A read error may account for a junction end that differs from germline. The DNA of the CDR3 is TGCGCCAGCAGTCAAGTACAGGGGGGGAACTATGGCTACACCTTC. Encoded protein: CASSQVQGGNYGYTF. This chain uses TRBV4-1 with TRBJ1-2; 8 bases fit TRBD1. The CDR3 extends over 15 amino acids. The germline V gene has CDR1 MGHRA and CDR2 YSYEKL.

The chain uses TRBV7-8 and TRBJ2-5; D tentatively reads TRBD1 or TRBD2 (6 bases each). Trimming took off 3 bases at V and 0 bases at J, with 11 bases between the two ends. CDR1 SGHVS and CDR2 FQNEAQ come from the germline V gene. This CDR3 region has 15 residues. CDR3 in DNA: TGTGCCAGCAGCTTTCGGGGGCGGTACCAAGAGACCCAGTACTTC. This encodes CASSFRGRYQETQYF.

The chain carries TRBV10-3 and TRBJ1-1; possibly TRBD1 for D (5 bases). Deletions cut 4 bases from V and 6 bases from J, with 12 bases between. CDR1 ENHRY and CDR2 SYGVKD come from the germline V gene. The CDR3 has 13 amino acids. The CDR3 DNA is TGTGCCATCAGTGGCCAGGGTAATTCTGAAGCTTTCTTT. Its protein is CAISGQGNSEAFF.